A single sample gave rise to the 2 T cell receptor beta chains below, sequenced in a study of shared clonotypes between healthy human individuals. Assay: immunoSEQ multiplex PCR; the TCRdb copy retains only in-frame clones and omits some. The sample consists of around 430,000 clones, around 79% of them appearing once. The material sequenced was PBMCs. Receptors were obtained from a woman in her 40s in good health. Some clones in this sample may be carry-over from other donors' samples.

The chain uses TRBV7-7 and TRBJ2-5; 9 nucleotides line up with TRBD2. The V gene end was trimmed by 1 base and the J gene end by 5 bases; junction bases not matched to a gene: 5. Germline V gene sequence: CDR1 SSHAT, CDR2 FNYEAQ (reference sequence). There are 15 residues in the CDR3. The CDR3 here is CASSLGGTSSETQYF. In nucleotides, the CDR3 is TGTGCCAGCAGCTTAGGGGGGACTAGCTCGGAGACCCAGTACTTC.

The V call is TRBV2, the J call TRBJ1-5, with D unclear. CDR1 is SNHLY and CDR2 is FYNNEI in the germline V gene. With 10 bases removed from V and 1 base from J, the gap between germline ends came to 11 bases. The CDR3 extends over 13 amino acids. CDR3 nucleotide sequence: TGTGCCACCAATATCGAAAGCAATCAGCCCCAGCATTTT. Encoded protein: CATNIESNQPQHF.